This T cell receptor beta chain was profiled in a study of blood T cell repertoires in COVID-19. The wider study: Specimens from acute and convalescent COVID-19 originated in the United States, Italy and Spain. T cells, B-cell-depleted T cells, or PBMCs provided the cDNA or gDNA that served as material.

Method: immunoSEQ multiplex PCR; TCRdb's copy keeps in-frame clones and lacks some. The sample holds over 250,000 clones, approximately 85% seen once. CDR1 MNHEY and CDR2 SMNVEV come from the germline V gene (reference sequence). Deletions cut 5 bases from V and 4 bases from J, with 11 bases between. This CDR3 is 13 amino acids long. Sequences were obtained from peripheral blood. The sequence derives from a man aged 50 to 59 with active or convalescent COVID-19. The chain carries TRBV27 and TRBJ1-2; D unresolved. The CDR3 is CASSPWSGYGYTF. The DNA for the CDR3 is TGTGCCAGCAGTCCCTGGAGCGGCTATGGCTACACCTTC.